This T cell receptor beta chain comes out of a study of shared clonotypes between healthy human individuals. The study, taken as a whole, reports: A small donor pool kept down the genetic and exposure-history diversity that was represented. Clonotype sharing among donors was thought likely to change with sequencing depth.

The CDR3 consists of 16 residues. Germline V lookup: CDR1 MNHEY, CDR2 SMNVEV (reference sequence). It was into CD45RA+ naive and CD45RA-negative memory subsets that the CD4+ cells were split. As handled by the study authors: ImmunoSEQ yielded junction-only sequences lacking quality scores, so filtering differed. Sequencing was performed with immunoSEQ multiplex PCR; in TCRdb, only in-frame clones are kept and a portion is missing. From that table come the V and J calls and clone size; the DNA was used to work out D and trimming. The repertoire holds about 1.1 million clones, with roughly 80% as singletons. A remark on this clone: Its target is not known. A much larger clone is a single base away; this may be a read error.

The source of this sequence is a man aged 18 to 30 in good health. Some clones in this sample may be carry-over from other donors' samples. The rearrangement links TRBV27 to TRBJ1-4; TRBD1 aligns across 10 bases. Sequenced input: memory CD4+ T cells from PBMCs. Specified subset: CD45RA-negative fraction. DNA for the CDR3: TGTGCCAGCAGTACGACAGGGGGCCTAACTAATGAAAAACTGGTTTTT. It codes for CASSTTGGLTNEKLVF.